The present T cell receptor (beta chain) was sequenced within a study of identifying expanded T cells in peripheral blood. Regarding the study as a whole: Across healthy donors, higher total template counts meant significantly greater approximately 2-week count variance. About 1.2 clones differed between technical replicates, versus about 16 and 19 over time.

The length of the CDR3 is 14 residues. Germline-derived CDR1 and CDR2 are SEHNR and FQNEAQ (reference sequence). V was cut by 4 bases and J by 0 bases, with 9 bases left in between. Repertoires were generated with immunoSEQ multiplex PCR, while TCRdb's copy carries only in-frame clones and drops some. In the table there are more than 80,000 clones, about 91% of which are singletons. Details on this clone: Antigen unknown.

The receptor comes from a person aged 18 to 75 in good health. The specimen sequenced was blood. The gene calls are TRBV7-9 and TRBJ1-1; weak D call: TRBD1 (5 bases). DNA for the CDR3: TGTGCCAGCAGCTGGGGCAGAATGAACACTGAAGCTTTCTTT. It yields the protein CASSWGRMNTEAFF.